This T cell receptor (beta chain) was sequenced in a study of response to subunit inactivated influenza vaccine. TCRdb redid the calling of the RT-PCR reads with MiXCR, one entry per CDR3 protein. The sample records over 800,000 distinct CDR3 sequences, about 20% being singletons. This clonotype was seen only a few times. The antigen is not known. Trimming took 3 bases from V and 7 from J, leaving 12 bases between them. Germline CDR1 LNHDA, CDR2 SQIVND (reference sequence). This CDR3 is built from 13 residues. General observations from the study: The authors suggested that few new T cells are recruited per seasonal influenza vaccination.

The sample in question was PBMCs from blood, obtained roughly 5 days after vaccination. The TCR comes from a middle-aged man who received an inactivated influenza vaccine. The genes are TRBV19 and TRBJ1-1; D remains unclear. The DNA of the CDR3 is TGTGCCAGTAGTATTTCAGTATCCCGTGAAGCTTTCTTT. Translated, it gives CASSISVSREAFF.